One and the same sample provided the 20 T cell receptor beta chains below, sequenced in a study of OX40 agonist ivuxolimab in advanced cancers. Clones were sequenced by immunoSEQ multiplex PCR, and TCRdb holds only the in-frame ones, with some missing. Among under 40,000 clones listed, roughly 79% were seen once. The material sequenced was CD4+ or CD8+ T cells sorted from blood, taken in a trial of the OX40 agonist ivuxolimab. Every receptor here comes from an adult with an advanced solid tumor such as melanoma, head and neck, liver or kidney cancer.

This chain uses TRBV21-1 with TRBJ1-6. TRBV21-1 is a pseudogene. The CDR3 length is 19 residues. DNA for the CDR3: TGTGCCAGCAGCAGAAGATACTCAGCCCTTGGAAAAAGGGATTCACCCCTCCACTTT. As protein: CASSRRYSALGKRDSPLHF.

V gene TRBV7-2 combines with J gene TRBJ1-1, with a weak D call TRBD1 (6 bases). Germline CDR1 is SGHTA and CDR2 is FQGNSA. This CDR3 has 13 residues. The V end lost 5 bases, the J end lost 1 base, and 8 bases lay between the germline ends. The CDR3 DNA reads TGTGCCAGCAGCGGACAGCGGAACACTGAAGCTTTCTTT. As protein: CASSGQRNTEAFF.

This clone appeared a single time. The chain uses TRBV28 and TRBJ1-3; D not resolved. CDR1 is MDHEN and CDR2 is SYDVKM in the germline V gene. Trimming removed 5 bases at V and 2 bases at J, with 10 bases between. The CDR3 contains 14 residues. The CDR3 region has the DNA TGTGCCAGCAGTCCCAGGACGGCTGGAAACACCATATATTTT. As protein: CASSPRTAGNTIYF. Filled out from reference TRBV28 and TRBJ1-3, the complete variable domain reads DVKVTQSSRYLVKRTGEKVFLECVQDMDHENMFWYRQDPGLGLRLIYFSYDVKMKEKGDIPEGYSVSREKKERFSLILESASTNQTSMYLCASSPRTAGNTIYFGEGSWLTVV.

This chain joins TRBV7-9 and TRBJ2-5; TRBD2 aligns across 8 bases. Trimming cost V 2 bases and J 5 bases; bases outside gene matches: 10. In germline, CDR1 is SEHNR, CDR2 FQNEAQ (reference sequence). This CDR3 has 16 residues. In DNA, the CDR3 is TGTGCCAGCAGCTTAACTGGGGCGGGAGGAAGGGAGACCCAGTACTTC. It is translated as CASSLTGAGGRETQYF.

This chain joins TRBV19 and TRBJ2-7; 10 positions agree with TRBD1. The germline gives CDR1 LNHDA, CDR2 SQIVND (reference sequence). There are 13 residues in the CDR3. Trimming at V came to 10 bases and at J to 4 bases, leaving 7 bases not matched to a gene. The CDR3 sequence: CATRRDRGYEQYF. The CDR3 coding sequence is TGTGCCACCAGGAGGGACAGGGGTTACGAGCAGTACTTC.

The V and J genes are TRBV5-4 and TRBJ2-6; D might be TRBD1 (5 bases). The V gene's germline CDR1 is SGHNT and CDR2 YYREEE (reference sequence). This CDR3 spans 15 amino acids. Deletions cut 2 bases from V and 0 bases from J, with 6 bases between. CDR3 DNA: TGTGCCAGCAGCTTCGACAGCTCTGGGGCCAACGTCCTGACTTTC. Amino acid sequence: CASSFDSSGANVLTF. The variable domain in full, with the rest retrieved from reference TRBV5-4 and TRBJ2-6, is ETGVTQSPTHLIKTRGQQVTLRCSSQSGHNTVSWYQQALGQGPQFIFQYYREEENGRGNFPPRFSGLQFPNYSSELNVNALELDDSALYLCASSFDSSGANVLTFGAGSRLTVL.

V usage is TRBV9 and J usage is TRBJ2-2, with D tentatively TRBD2 (6 bases). V was clipped by 4 bases and J by 5 bases, with 12 bases between them. CDR3 length equals 14 residues. CDR1 and CDR2 from the germline V gene are SGDLS and YYNGEE. The CDR3 sequence: CASSPQAGTGELFF. CDR3 DNA: TGTGCCAGCAGCCCCCAGGCGGGAACCGGGGAGCTGTTTTTT.

The chain employs TRBV25-1 and TRBJ1-1; D perhaps matches TRBD1 (5 bases). Germline-derived CDR1 and CDR2 are MGHDK and SYGVNS. V was trimmed by 4 bases and J by 5 bases, leaving 20 bases between them. This CDR3 is built from 16 residues. The CDR3 region is CASSVKLWGVGTEAFF. The CDR3 DNA sequence: TGTGCCAGCAGTGTCAAACTATGGGGGGTTGGGACTGAAGCTTTCTTT.

This clone is a singleton in its sample. The chain employs TRBV19 and TRBJ1-2; no reliable D call. Between the trimmed V and J ends, which lost 5 bases and 0 bases, there was a span of 10 bases. CDR1 and CDR2 (germline): LNHDA, SQIVND (reference sequence). The CDR3 is 14 residues long. CDR3 amino acids: CASSPSGANYGYTF. The CDR3 bases are TGTGCCAGTAGTCCCTCGGGAGCTAACTATGGCTACACCTTC.

The chain is built from TRBV9 and TRBJ1-2, with 9 positions matching TRBD1. With V trimmed by 3 bases and J by 6 bases, 6 bases remained unmatched. The CDR3 totals 14 residues. Germline V gene lookup returns CDR1 SGDLS and CDR2 YYNGEE. The CDR3 nucleotides read TGTGCCAGCAGCGGACAGGGGGTACGGGATGGCTACACCTTC. Amino acids: CASSGQGVRDGYTF.

The rearrangement links TRBV6-1 to TRBJ2-1; TRBD1 agrees at 7 bases. This CDR3 is built from 15 residues. V lost 5 bases, J lost 7 bases, and 11 bases stayed unmatched. CDR1 is MNHNS, CDR2 SASEGT, per germline. Here the CDR3 reads CASSFRGGYANEQFF. CDR3 nucleotide sequence: TGTGCCAGCAGTTTCCGAGGGGGCTACGCAAATGAGCAGTTCTTC.

This clone qualifies as medium-sized. Other DNA sequences from this sample encode an identical CDR3 as well. The V call is TRBV29-1, the J call TRBJ2-7; tentatively, D is TRBD2 (7 bases). Trimming took off 0 bases at V and 7 bases at J, with 16 bases between the two ends. The CDR3 is made up of 14 amino acids. Germline CDR1 SQVTM, CDR2 ANQGSEA. This CDR3 reads CSVEDPGGRGEQYF. The CDR3 nucleotides are TGCAGCGTTGAAGACCCGGGGGGCCGCGGGGAGCAGTACTTC.

The CDR3: CASSSTYARGGKGYTF. The CDR3 DNA sequence: TGTGCCAGCAGTTCTACATATGCTCGGGGGGGAAAGGGCTACACCTTC. This chain joins TRBV28 and TRBJ1-2, with D possibly being TRBD1 (5 bases). The CDR3 runs to 16 residues. V lost 4 bases, J lost 8 bases, and 23 bases lay in between. The germline gives CDR1 MDHEN, CDR2 SYDVKM.

This clone was seen only once. The genes are TRBV9 and TRBJ1-3; D gene ambiguous. CDR1 is SGDLS and CDR2 is YYNGEE in the germline V gene. V shed 0 bases and J shed 0 bases, with 7 bases lying between them. The CDR3 has 15 residues. The CDR3 sequence is CASSVVPGSGNTIYF. In nucleotides, the CDR3 is TGTGCCAGCAGCGTAGTCCCCGGCTCTGGAAACACCATATATTTT.

The chain is built from TRBV10-1 and TRBJ2-1; D might be TRBD1 or TRBD2, each matching 6 bases. The germline V gene has CDR1 WNHNN and CDR2 SYGVQD (reference sequence). V lost 7 bases, J lost 9 bases, and 13 bases lay in between. CDR3 length: 12 residues. The CDR3 region is CASTKGGSEQFF. The CDR3 bases are TGCGCCAGCACTAAAGGGGGGAGTGAGCAGTTCTTC.

V and J are TRBV28 and TRBJ1-1, with 8 bases that match TRBD1. From germline, CDR1 is MDHEN and CDR2 SYDVKM. Trimming cost V 3 bases and J 4 bases; bases outside gene matches: 10. CDR3 length: 16 residues. The CDR3 protein is CASSFRTGRTSTEAFF. The CDR3 DNA is TGTGCCAGCAGTTTTAGGACAGGGAGGACGAGCACTGAAGCTTTCTTT.

The chain links TRBV7-9 to TRBJ2-3, with a weak D call TRBD1 (6 bases). The CDR3 spans 17 residues. Germline assignment: CDR1 SEHNR and CDR2 FQNEAQ (reference sequence). The ends were cut back, 4 bases at V and 3 bases at J, with 20 bases in the middle. The chain's CDR3 is CASSSYLGTPRTDTQYF. The CDR3 coding sequence is TGTGCCAGCAGCTCCTACCTCGGGACACCTCGAACAGATACGCAGTATTTT.

The V gene is TRBV9, the J gene TRBJ2-2, with 9 nucleotides matching TRBD1. The CDR3 extends over 14 amino acids. The J segment lost 6 bases and the V segment lost 3 bases, leaving 3 bases of the junction unmatched. The germline V gene has CDR1 SGDLS and CDR2 YYNGEE. The chain's CDR3 is CASSARTGAGELFF. The CDR3 DNA reads as TGTGCCAGCAGCGCCAGGACAGGGGCCGGGGAGCTGTTTTTT.

This clone was seen once. The chain joins TRBV29-1 to TRBJ2-2; D may be TRBD1 or TRBD2 (5 bases each). CDR3 length: 14 amino acids. Germline loops: CDR1 SQVTM, CDR2 ANQGSEA. V was clipped by 6 bases and J by 7 bases, with 18 bases between them. This CDR3 reads CSVAQGAGDGELFF. CDR3 bases: TGCAGCGTGGCCCAGGGAGCCGGGGACGGGGAGCTGTTTTTT.

The J gene is TRBJ1-1, the V gene TRBV11-3; no firm D call. The CDR3 totals 11 residues. The germline V and J ends were trimmed by 8 bases and 5 bases, with 9 bases remaining between them. The germline gives CDR1 SGHNT, CDR2 YENEEA. The CDR3 region is CASSAGTEAFF. The CDR3 coding sequence is TGTGCCAGCTCGGCTGGGACTGAAGCTTTCTTT.